One and the same sample provided the 21 T cell receptor beta chains below, sequenced in a study of cytomegalovirus exposure and HLA in healthy donors. The PCR used 60 Vbeta and 13 Jbeta primers. Clones were read by immunoSEQ multiplex PCR, and TCRdb kept only the in-frame ones, dropping some. The data contain over 150,000 clones, approximately 85% of them singletons. Material for sequencing was PBMCs. These receptor sequences come from a man younger than 40 in good health and CMV-seropositive.

This clone was observed once. This chain connects TRBV5-6 to TRBJ2-7; D possibly corresponds to TRBD2 (5 bases). The CDR3 is made up of 12 amino acids. V lost 2 bases and J 2 bases, leaving 5 bases between the germline ends. Germline V gives CDR1 SGHDT, CDR2 YYEEEE. CDR3 amino acids: CASSFGTYEQYF. The CDR3 region has the DNA TGTGCCAGCAGCTTCGGGACCTACGAGCAGTACTTC.

This chain uses TRBV19 with TRBJ2-6, with 8 bases matching TRBD1. The CDR3 has 17 residues. Germline values: CDR1 LNHDA, CDR2 SQIVND (reference sequence). The V and J ends lost 5 bases and 0 bases, in that order; junction bases with no gene match: 6. The CDR3: CASSGQGASSGANVLTF. The CDR3 region has the DNA TGTGCCAGTAGTGGACAGGGCGCTTCCTCTGGGGCCAACGTCCTGACTTTC.

The chain couples TRBV18 to TRBJ2-1; tentatively, D is TRBD2 (6 bases). Germline values: CDR1 KGHSH, CDR2 LQKENI. The CDR3 is 15 amino acids. Trimming stripped 3 bases from V and 3 bases from J, with 12 bases between. The CDR3 DNA is TGTGCCAGCTCACCTGGGGGGAACTTCTACAATGAGCAGTTCTTC. Amino acids: CASSPGGNFYNEQFF.

V gene TRBV28 combines with J gene TRBJ1-1; D gene ambiguous. The CDR3 consists of 12 residues. V gave up 3 bases and J gave up 3 bases, with 5 bases separating them. Germline CDR1 reads MDHEN; CDR2 reads SYDVKM. The CDR3 is CASSFQDTEAFF. CDR3 bases: TGTGCCAGCAGTTTTCAGGACACTGAAGCTTTCTTT.

V is TRBV15 and J is TRBJ2-5, with no clear D. Deletions cut 3 bases from V and 1 base from J, with 6 bases between. CDR3 length equals 13 residues. Germline V gene data show CDR1 as LNHNV and CDR2 as YYDKDF (reference sequence). The CDR3 DNA follows: TGTGCCACCAGCAGGACTCGCCAAGAGACCCAGTACTTC. Amino acid sequence: CATSRTRQETQYF. Full variable domain (rest looked up from reference TRBV15 and TRBJ2-5): DAMVIQNPRYQVTQFGKPVTLSCSQTLNHNVMYWYQQKSSQAPKLLFHYYDKDFNNEADTPDNFQSRRPNTSFCFLDIRSPGLGDTAMYLCATSRTRQETQYFGPGTRLLVL.

V usage is TRBV5-4 and J usage is TRBJ2-7; 7 bases map to TRBD1. The CDR3 covers 15 residues. Per the germline V gene, CDR1 is SGHNT and CDR2 is YYREEE (reference sequence). V lost 1 base, J lost 4 bases, and 8 bases stayed unmatched. The chain's CDR3 is CASSLRAGGFYEQYF. The CDR3 region has the DNA TGTGCCAGCAGCTTGAGGGCAGGGGGTTTTTACGAGCAGTACTTC. The full variable domain, its missing parts supplied by reference TRBV5-4 and TRBJ2-7, is ETGVTQSPTHLIKTRGQQVTLRCSSQSGHNTVSWYQQALGQGPQFIFQYYREEENGRGNFPPRFSGLQFPNYSSELNVNALELDDSALYLCASSLRAGGFYEQYFGPGTRLTVT.

The chain uses TRBV9 and TRBJ1-2; maybe TRBD1 (6 bases). Germline-derived CDR1 and CDR2 are SGDLS and YYNGEE. Trimming took off 4 bases at V and 7 bases at J, with 17 bases between the two ends. The CDR3 spans 14 residues. This CDR3 reads CASSFEGERGGYTF. CDR3 DNA: TGTGCCAGCAGCTTCGAGGGGGAGAGGGGTGGCTACACCTTC.

The V gene is TRBV6-4, the J gene TRBJ1-2; D unresolved. From germline, CDR1 is MRHNA and CDR2 SNTAGT. The CDR3 spans 13 residues. Trimming shortened V by 2 bases and J by 0 bases, and 4 bases separated the two germline ends. The CDR3 loop is CASSDGPNYGYTF. The DNA of the CDR3 is TGTGCCAGCAGTGACGGCCCTAACTATGGCTACACCTTC.

The rearrangement joins TRBV11-3 to TRBJ2-1; 7 bases fit TRBD2. The ends lost 7 bases at V and 2 bases at J; junction bases unmatched: 8. The CDR3 runs to 15 residues. In germline, CDR1 is SGHNT, CDR2 YENEEA. The CDR3 loop reads CASTKSGNTYNEQFF. In DNA form, the CDR3 reads TGTGCCAGCACCAAAAGCGGGAACACCTACAATGAGCAGTTCTTC. The complete variable domain, with remaining parts taken from reference TRBV11-3 and TRBJ2-1, reads EAGVVQSPRYKIIEKKQPVAFWCNPISGHNTLYWYLQNLGQGPELLIRYENEEAVDDSQLPKDRFSAERLKGVDSTLKIQPAELGDSAVYLCASTKSGNTYNEQFFGPGTRLTVL.

V usage is TRBV10-2 and J usage is TRBJ2-2; D gene unclear. Germline values: CDR1 WSHSY, CDR2 SAAADI. V lost 7 bases and J lost 1, with 10 bases in between. There are 14 residues in the CDR3. CDR3 residues: CASKTVQNTGELFF. CDR3 bases: TGCGCCAGCAAAACGGTCCAGAACACCGGGGAGCTGTTTTTT.

J is TRBJ2-2 and V is TRBV15; possible D gene TRBD2, 6 bases. CDR3 length: 14 amino acids. V lost 0 bases to trimming and J lost 6 bases, with 8 bases between them. Germline V gene sequence: CDR1 LNHNV, CDR2 YYDKDF (reference sequence). The CDR3 DNA reads as TGTGCCACCAGCAGAGATTGGGGGGCCGGGGAGCTGTTTTTT. Translated: CATSRDWGAGELFF.

J is TRBJ1-1 and V is TRBV19, with 9 nucleotides matching TRBD1. Germline CDR1 LNHDA, CDR2 SQIVND (reference sequence). The V gene end was trimmed by 5 bases and the J gene end by 4 bases; junction bases not matched to a gene: 11. The CDR3 loop spans 16 amino acids. Written as DNA, the CDR3 is TGTGCCAGTAGTTCCCAACAGGGGGCGATTGGCACTGAAGCTTTCTTT. It yields the protein CASSSQQGAIGTEAFF.

The genes are TRBV18 and TRBJ2-3; D call uncertain. V was trimmed by 2 bases and J by 1 base, leaving 13 bases between them. This CDR3 spans 16 amino acids. CDR1 is KGHSH and CDR2 is LQKENI in the germline V gene. The CDR3 DNA is TGTGCCAGCTCACCAGCGCCCGGGTTCGGCACAGATACGCAGTATTTT. This sequence encodes CASSPAPGFGTDTQYF.

This clone appeared once. The V call is TRBV27, the J call TRBJ2-2; maybe TRBD2 (6 bases). The CDR3 is made up of 15 amino acids. Trimming removed 4 bases from V and 5 bases from J, with 14 bases in between. From germline, CDR1 is MNHEY and CDR2 SMNVEV (reference sequence). Here the CDR3 DNA reads TGTGCCAGCAGTTCCTTGGGAGGAAGGACCGGGGAGCTGTTTTTT. It translates to CASSSLGGRTGELFF.

J is TRBJ1-3 and V is TRBV4-3, with 9 bases lining up with TRBD1. V gave up 4 bases and J gave up 6 bases; unmatched junction bases: 7. This CDR3 has 15 residues. The germline gives CDR1 LGHNA, CDR2 YSLEER. The DNA of the CDR3 is TGCGCCAGCAGCCGTTCGGGACAGGGCGCAAACACCATATATTTT. Protein: CASSRSGQGANTIYF.

V and J are TRBV27 and TRBJ2-7; 7 nucleotides match TRBD2. The length of the CDR3 is 15 residues. Germline V gene lookup returns CDR1 MNHEY and CDR2 SMNVEV (reference sequence). The ends lost 5 bases at V and 0 bases at J; junction bases unmatched: 7. CDR3 sequence reads: CASSALAASSYEQYF. CDR3 nucleotides: TGTGCCAGCAGTGCCCTAGCGGCGAGCTCCTACGAGCAGTACTTC.

V usage is TRBV7-9 and J usage is TRBJ2-1; 8 bases map to TRBD2. Germline CDR1 is SEHNR and CDR2 is FQNEAQ (reference sequence). CDR3 length: 15 amino acids. J lost 4 bases, V lost 5 bases, and 7 bases had no gene match. In DNA form, the CDR3 reads TGTGCCAGCAGCCTTACTAGCGGTCCGTACAATGAGCAGTTCTTC. Its translation is CASSLTSGPYNEQFF.

The V gene is TRBV29-1, the J gene TRBJ2-5, with 7 bases fitting TRBD1. The ends lost 6 bases at V and 2 bases at J; junction bases unmatched: 6. CDR1 is SQVTM, CDR2 ANQGSEA, per germline. The CDR3 extends over 13 amino acids. The CDR3: CSVRQGKQETQYF. The CDR3 region has the DNA TGCAGCGTACGACAGGGAAAGCAAGAGACCCAGTACTTC.

The rearrangement uses TRBV5-1 and TRBJ1-1; the D gene is possibly TRBD1 (5 bases). The CDR3 consists of 11 residues. Trimming stripped 7 bases from V and 3 bases from J, with 7 bases between. The germline V gene has CDR1 SGHRS and CDR2 YFSETQ. CDR3 protein: CASQGDTEAFF. CDR3 coding DNA: TGCGCCAGCCAAGGGGACACTGAAGCTTTCTTT.

The J gene is TRBJ2-5, the V gene TRBV7-9; 7 nucleotides align to TRBD2. The J call may not be correct, given that the DNA end is closer to TRBJ2-7. This CDR3 is built from 15 residues. Germline loops: CDR1 SEHNR, CDR2 FQNEAQ (reference sequence). Here the CDR3 DNA reads TGTGCCAGCAGCTTAAAAGCGGGATGGGCCTACGAGCAGTACTTC. Its protein product is CASSLKAGWAYEQYF.

Concerning this clone itself: The sample has other DNA sequences that encode this CDR3 too. The gene calls are TRBV5-1 and TRBJ2-1, with a possible D match to TRBD1 (5 bases). The CDR3 loop spans 15 amino acids. Germline V gives CDR1 SGHRS, CDR2 YFSETQ. Trimming stripped 0 bases from V and 4 bases from J, with 11 bases between. CDR3 coding DNA: TGCGCCAGCAGCTTGGGTGGGGCCCAATACAATGAGCAGTTCTTC. Translation gives CASSLGGAQYNEQFF. Full variable domain (remainder filled in from reference TRBV5-1 and TRBJ2-1): KAGVTQTPRYLIKTRGQQVTLSCSPISGHRSVSWYQQTPGQGLQFLFEYFSETQRNKGNFPGRFSGRQFSNSRSEMNVSTLELGDSALYLCASSLGGAQYNEQFFGPGTRLTVL.